Listed below are T cell receptor beta chains from one sample, sequenced in a study of blood T cells in healthy people across ages. TCRdb reanalysed the 5' RACE reads using MiXCR and keeps one entry per CDR3 protein. Here the sample spans roughly 900,000 distinct CDR3 sequences, less than 35% being singletons. The sequenced sample consisted of blood. Receptors originate from a woman of 80 years or more in good health. CDR3s include the opening cysteine and the closing phenylalanine or tryptophan. D genes are given only for firm matches. Part of the rows lack a size; the others show once, few, many or a class for expanded clones.

TRBV7-2,.,.,CASSRSVPGLPGASAGTQYF
TRBV7-9,.,.,CATSYGTYEAFF
TRBV30,.,few,CAWRVTGASTDTQYF
TRBV7-9,.,.,CASSLLGLGETQYF
TRBV20-1,.,.,CSARGGQSANYGYTF
TRBV20-1,TRBD2,.,CSANGGELDYNEQFF
TRBV24-1,TRBD2,many,CATSDSGGPRNEQFF
TRBV10-1,TRBD2,many,CASARGGSPYEQYF
TRBV20-1,TRBD1,many,CSARGAGTGDPHNEQFF
TRBV20-1,.,many,CSAIRGTPDLETQYF
TRBV7-9,.,.,CASSFFRAPTDTQYF
TRBV20-1,TRBD2,few,CSANAGGSSQTQYF
TRBV5-1,.,many,CASRALGQGIYNEQFF
TRBV7-9,TRBD2,.,CASSLEWRGGQETQYF
TRBV12-3/TRBV12-4,TRBD2,.,CASSSRLAGRWDEQFF
TRBV7-8,TRBD1,few,CASSLGSDRGQTQYF
TRBV5-1,.,many,CASSSSSGGETQYF
TRBV6-5,TRBD2,many,CASTQSAGGWETQYF
TRBV24-1,.,many,CATSDLWSNEQFF
TRBV5-1,.,many,CASSLTIIGNEQFF
TRBV20-1,.,many,CSAPPFDSLRSMYGYTF
TRBV30,.,few,CAWSVKRSVAKNIQYF
TRBV30,.,many,CAWSRDGNYGYTF
TRBV7-2,TRBD1,.,CASSSPDRGSYEQYF
TRBV7-9,.,many,CASSLEEGLAKNIQYF
TRBV20-1,TRBD1,.,CSATSPGQGRNTEAFF
TRBV7-2,.,many,CASSYNRDLNTEAFF
TRBV6-1,.,few,CASSEQGGLNQPQHF
TRBV20-1,.,many,CSARDPRSDGYTF
TRBV5-1,.,.,CASSLRGGTLETQYF
TRBV7-9,.,few,CASSPQDGTFYGYTF
TRBV29-1,TRBD1,few,CSVIRDREGTEAFF
TRBV7-2,TRBD2,.,CAGSSSGGGDYNEQYF
TRBV20-1,TRBD1,.,CSARQLRGKETQYF
TRBV20-1,TRBD2,few,CSARDVQRGGRETQYF
TRBV7-8,.,once,CASSQWDPGNQPQHF
TRBV28,.,few,CASSATMVSYEQYF
TRBV7-9,TRBD1,many,CASSSPGGPNPYEQYF
TRBV5-1,.,once,CASSMSSSPLHF
TRBV30,.,.,CAWSGQRKYGYTF
TRBV14,.,many,CASSQVASGYTDTQYF